This T cell receptor beta chain appears in the sequencing data of a study of cytomegalovirus exposure and HLA in healthy donors. PCR employed 60 Vbeta and 13 Jbeta primers. The assay was immunoSEQ multiplex PCR, and TCRdb's table has in-frame clones only and misses some. In the table there are 80,000 to 95,000 clones, roughly 79% of which are singletons. This CDR3 region has 15 residues. Germline lookup yields CDR1 SGHRS and CDR2 YFSETQ. The V end was cut by 2 bases, the J end by 1 base, with 12 bases between. In this sample, this clone turned up a few times. The sequenced material came from PBMCs. The TCR was taken from a man aged 18 to 30 in good health and CMV-seropositive. The chain employs TRBV5-1 and TRBJ1-1; D is uncertain. Here the CDR3 reads CASSFDVAENTEAFF. The CDR3 nucleotides are TGCGCCAGCAGCTTTGATGTGGCAGAGAACACTGAAGCTTTCTTT.